The source of this TCR beta chain is a study of cytomegalovirus exposure and HLA in healthy donors. Assay: immunoSEQ multiplex PCR; the TCRdb copy retains only in-frame clones and omits some. The table has 170,000 or so clones, about 85% seen once. Per germline, CDR1 SGHDN and CDR2 FVKESK. The CDR3 spans 15 residues. V trimming: 1 base; J trimming: 4 bases; junction bases outside the gene matches: 6. The clonotype originates from a man aged 18 to 30 in good health and CMV-seropositive. The chain links TRBV14 to TRBJ1-1; 7 positions match TRBD1. The source material was PBMCs. CDR3 region: CASSQATGAGTEAFF. CDR3 DNA: TGTGCCAGCAGCCAAGCAACAGGGGCTGGCACTGAAGCTTTCTTT.